Below are 24 T cell receptor beta chains sequenced from a single sample in a study of T cells after yellow fever vaccination. TCRdb ran MiXCR on the 5' RACE reads and lists one entry per CDR3 protein. The table has about 120,000 distinct CDR3 sequences, around 15% seen once. The material was CD8+ T cells sorted from PBMCs, obtained 5 days after the yellow fever booster vaccination. These receptors originate from a man aged 18 to 35 who received the YFV17D yellow fever vaccine.

The rearrangement uses TRBV9 and TRBJ1-6; D is unresolved. The V gene lost 1 base and the J gene lost 15 bases, with 14 bases spanning the gap. The CDR3 spans 13 residues. Germline V gene sequence: CDR1 SGDLS, CDR2 YYNGEE. CDR3 residues: CASSVLSPQNLHF. The CDR3 DNA sequence: TGTGCCAGCAGCGTATTAAGCCCCCAGAACCTCCACTTT.

This clonotype occurred many times. The rearrangement joins TRBV29-1 to TRBJ2-1; tentatively, D is TRBD2 (6 bases). V lost 1 base and J lost 8, with 18 bases in between. The germline gives CDR1 SQVTM, CDR2 ANQGSEA. CDR3 length equals 15 residues. CDR3 nucleotides: TGCAGCGTTGAAGGACGGGACTGGGGGTCGGATGAGCAGTTCTTC. This codes for CSVEGRDWGSDEQFF.

The rearrangement uses TRBV4-1 and TRBJ2-5; unclear D gene. The CDR3 has 13 amino acids. Germline V lookup: CDR1 MGHRA, CDR2 YSYEKL. V lost 3 bases and J 2 bases, leaving 7 bases between the germline ends. The chain's CDR3 is CASSQVGQETQYF. CDR3 nucleotide sequence: TGCGCCAGCAGCCAGGTGGGACAAGAGACCCAGTACTTC.

This clonotype was seen a handful of times. The chain employs TRBV4-1 and TRBJ2-5; D not certain. V was clipped by 3 bases and J by 1 base, with 12 bases between them. This CDR3 contains 15 residues. Looked up from germline, CDR1 is MGHRA and CDR2 is YSYEKL. This chain's CDR3 is CASSQRLGSQETQYF. The CDR3 DNA is TGCGCCAGCAGCCAGCGCCTAGGCAGCCAAGAGACCCAGTACTTC.

This clonotype came up a few times. This chain uses TRBV6-6 with TRBJ2-2; D is perhaps TRBD1 (6 bases). This CDR3 has 17 residues. The germline gives CDR1 MNHNY, CDR2 SVGAGI (reference sequence). The V and J ends lost 6 bases and 2 bases respectively, with 19 bases between them. CDR3 nucleotides: TGTGCCAGCAGCCACTCCGGTGCAGGGGAAAACACCGGGGAGCTGTTTTTT. Translated, it gives CASSHSGAGENTGELFF.

The CDR3 nucleotides read TGCAGCGTTGAAGGGGTAGCGGCAGAGACCCAGTACTTC. Residues: CSVEGVAAETQYF. This rearrangement joins TRBV29-1 to TRBJ2-5; D perhaps matches TRBD2 (6 bases). The V gene lost 1 base and the J gene lost 4 bases, with 10 bases spanning the gap. This CDR3 has 13 residues. Per the germline V gene, CDR1 is SQVTM and CDR2 is ANQGSEA. The entire variable domain, with the rest obtained from reference TRBV29-1 and TRBJ2-5, is as follows: SAVISQKPSRDICQRGTSLTIQCQVDSQVTMMFWYRQQPGQSLTLIATANQGSEATYESGFVIDKFPISRPNLTFSTLTVSNMSPEDSSIYLCSVEGVAAETQYFGPGTRLLVL.

This clonotype has more than one count but fewer than ten. CDR3 coding DNA: TGCGCCAGCAGCTTGGAAGGAGTGGGAGTGGATGGCTACACCTTC. This gives the protein CASSLEGVGVDGYTF. This rearrangement joins TRBV5-1 to TRBJ1-2; D remains unclear. The germline V gene encodes CDR1 SGHRS and CDR2 YFSETQ. The CDR3 runs to 15 residues. V was shortened by 0 bases and J by 6 bases, with 15 bases between the two germline ends.

This clonotype was counted between two and nine times. The chain links TRBV29-1 to TRBJ2-4; perhaps TRBD2 as D (6 bases). V lost 4 bases to trimming and J lost 7 bases, with 11 bases between them. CDR3 length: 12 amino acids. The germline V gene encodes CDR1 SQVTM and CDR2 ANQGSEA. The CDR3 here is CSVVGDWNIQYF. The CDR3 DNA sequence: TGCAGCGTTGTCGGGGACTGGAACATTCAGTACTTC.

This clonotype was seen a few times. The chain uses TRBV25-1 and TRBJ1-6, with D uncertain. The V and J ends lost 4 bases and 8 bases respectively, with 9 bases between them. CDR1 is MGHDK, CDR2 SYGVNS, per germline. The CDR3 extends over 13 amino acids. CDR3 sequence (DNA): TGTGCCAGCAGTGCGGACGGCGATTCACCCCTCCACTTT. Residues: CASSADGDSPLHF.

This clonotype came up a few times. The V and J genes are TRBV7-9 and TRBJ2-3, with 10 bases fitting TRBD2. The CDR3 has 15 residues. The germline V gene has CDR1 SEHNR and CDR2 FQNEAQ (reference sequence). J gave up 4 bases and V 3 bases, and 4 bases lay outside the gene matches. CDR3 region: CASSFLAGASDTQYF. For the CDR3, the DNA is TGTGCCAGCAGCTTCCTAGCGGGGGCTTCAGATACGCAGTATTTT.

The chain uses TRBV6-1 and TRBJ1-1; 7 positions match TRBD1. V lost 10 bases and J lost 5; bases outside the gene matches: 10. The CDR3 is made up of 13 amino acids. Germline V gives CDR1 MNHNS, CDR2 SASEGT. The CDR3 DNA reads as TGTGCCACAGGAGACAGGGCACTTACTGAAGCTTTCTTT. Amino acid sequence: CATGDRALTEAFF.

V usage is TRBV7-2 and J usage is TRBJ2-1; the match to TRBD2 covers 10 bases. The junction had 9 bases not matched to a gene; V was cut back by 5 bases and J by 2 bases. This CDR3 is built from 17 residues. Germline CDR1 is SGHTA and CDR2 is FQGNSA. In DNA form, the CDR3 reads TGTGCCAGCAGCACCTACGAACTAGCGGGGCCCTACAATGAGCAGTTCTTC. Translation: CASSTYELAGPYNEQFF.

At least ten counts were recorded for this clonotype. V and J are TRBV4-3 and TRBJ2-6, with D unresolved. Trimming took off 2 bases at V and 0 bases at J, with 11 bases between the two ends. Looked up from germline, CDR1 is LGHNA and CDR2 is YSLEER. The CDR3 consists of 17 residues. This CDR3 is CASSQWSIHSGANVLTF. DNA of the CDR3: TGCGCCAGCAGCCAATGGTCGATTCACTCTGGGGCCAACGTCCTGACTTTC.

This clonotype was observed a handful of times. This rearrangement joins TRBV7-2 to TRBJ2-5; TRBD1 might be the D (5 bases). Germline V gene sequence: CDR1 SGHTA, CDR2 FQGNSA. This CDR3 has 15 amino acids. V lost 1 base and J 4 bases, leaving 13 bases between the germline ends. CDR3 nucleotide sequence: TGTGCCAGCAGCTTAGGTACAGGATATGCAGAGACCCAGTACTTC. Protein product: CASSLGTGYAETQYF.

This clonotype showed up many times. The genes are TRBV7-8 and TRBJ2-1; no definite D call. The CDR3 runs to 13 residues. V lost 5 bases and J lost 7, with 12 bases in between. Germline values: CDR1 SGHVS, CDR2 FQNEAQ. The CDR3 loop is CASSPAEGNEQFF. In DNA, the CDR3 is TGTGCCAGCAGCCCGGCCGAAGGGAATGAGCAGTTCTTC.

The rearrangement links TRBV5-1 to TRBJ1-1; possibly TRBD1 for D (5 bases). Germline V gene data show CDR1 as SGHRS and CDR2 as YFSETQ. CDR3 length: 14 amino acids. V was cut by 3 bases and J by 3 bases, with 12 bases left in between. In nucleotides, the CDR3 is TGCGCCAGCAGCTCGACGGGGGGATACACTGAAGCTTTCTTT. It is translated as CASSSTGGYTEAFF.

The chain has TRBV3-1 and TRBJ2-1; D ambiguous. The CDR3 sequence is 16 residues long. The ends were cut back, 0 bases at V and 0 bases at J, with 9 bases in the middle. The germline V gene encodes CDR1 LGHDT and CDR2 YNNKEL (reference sequence). CDR3 loop: CASSQEGSLSYNEQFF. The CDR3, as DNA: TGTGCCAGCAGCCAAGAGGGCTCACTCTCCTACAATGAGCAGTTCTTC.

The rearrangement links TRBV4-3 to TRBJ2-7; 8 nucleotides line up with TRBD1. CDR1 LGHNA and CDR2 YSLEER come from the germline V gene. Trimming at V came to 3 bases and at J to 6 bases, leaving 4 bases not matched to a gene. The CDR3 extends over 13 amino acids. This CDR3 reads CASSHGQGREQYF. The CDR3 bases are TGCGCCAGCAGCCACGGACAGGGACGCGAGCAGTACTTC.

The chain recombines TRBV11-2 with TRBJ1-6; tentatively, D is TRBD1 (5 bases). This CDR3 comprises 14 residues. V lost 3 bases and J 10 bases, leaving 13 bases between the germline ends. Germline assignment: CDR1 SGHAT and CDR2 FQNNGV. CDR3 in DNA: TGTGCCAGCAGCTTCAGACAGCCTGAGTCACCCCTCCACTTT. Amino acids: CASSFRQPESPLHF.

This clonotype came up many times. The gene calls are TRBV20-1 and TRBJ2-5; TRBD2 matches at 7 bases. This CDR3 contains 13 residues. After removal of 5 bases from V and 4 bases from J, the junction contained 7 bases not matched to a gene. CDR1 and CDR2 from the germline V gene are DFQATT and SNEGSKA (reference sequence). CDR3 sequence: CSAPRGDPETQYF. In DNA form, the CDR3 reads TGCAGTGCTCCCCGGGGGGATCCAGAGACCCAGTACTTC.

This clonotype was found a few times. The chain recombines TRBV11-2 with TRBJ1-1; D might be TRBD1 (5 bases). The CDR3 is made up of 13 amino acids. Trimming stripped 8 bases from V and 3 bases from J, with 13 bases between. CDR1 is SGHAT, CDR2 FQNNGV, per germline. Here the CDR3 DNA reads TGTGCCAGCCGAATTGGGGGGTACACTGAAGCTTTCTTT. Translating gives CASRIGGYTEAFF. Looking up the rest from reference TRBV11-2 and TRBJ1-1 gives the full variable domain: EAGVAQSPRYKIIEKRQSVAFWCNPISGHATLYWYQQILGQGPKLLIQFQNNGVVDDSQLPKDRFSAERLKGVDSTLKIQPAKLEDSAVYLCASRIGGYTEAFFGQGTRLTVV.

The rearrangement uses TRBV5-1 and TRBJ1-2; perhaps TRBD1 as D (6 bases). Germline values: CDR1 SGHRS, CDR2 YFSETQ. The CDR3 sequence is 14 residues long. The V end was cut by 3 bases, the J end by 0 bases, with 9 bases between. The CDR3 DNA follows: TGCGCCAGCAGCTGGAGGGGGTCTAACTATGGCTACACCTTC. The encoded protein is CASSWRGSNYGYTF.

CDR3 region: CASSLVAGGRTDTQYF. As DNA, the CDR3 is TGCGCCAGCAGCTTGGTAGCGGGGGGGCGGACAGATACGCAGTATTTT. The J gene is TRBJ2-3, the V gene TRBV5-1; TRBD2 agrees at 11 bases. Per germline, CDR1 SGHRS and CDR2 YFSETQ. V gave up 0 bases and J gave up 3 bases; unmatched junction bases: 3. This CDR3 has 16 amino acids. Supplemented by reference TRBV5-1 and TRBJ2-3, the full variable domain reads KAGVTQTPRYLIKTRGQQVTLSCSPISGHRSVSWYQQTPGQGLQFLFEYFSETQRNKGNFPGRFSGRQFSNSRSEMNVSTLELGDSALYLCASSLVAGGRTDTQYFGPGTRLTVL.

This clonotype was found a few times. The J gene is TRBJ2-5, the V gene TRBV4-1; D could derive from TRBD1 or TRBD2 (5 bases each). CDR3 length equals 15 residues. Germline CDR1 and CDR2: MGHRA and YSYEKL. Trimming stripped 1 base from V and 1 base from J, with 10 bases between. The CDR3 bases are TGCGCCAGCAGCCAAGTGGGACGACTCCAAGAGACCCAGTACTTC. Translating it yields CASSQVGRLQETQYF.